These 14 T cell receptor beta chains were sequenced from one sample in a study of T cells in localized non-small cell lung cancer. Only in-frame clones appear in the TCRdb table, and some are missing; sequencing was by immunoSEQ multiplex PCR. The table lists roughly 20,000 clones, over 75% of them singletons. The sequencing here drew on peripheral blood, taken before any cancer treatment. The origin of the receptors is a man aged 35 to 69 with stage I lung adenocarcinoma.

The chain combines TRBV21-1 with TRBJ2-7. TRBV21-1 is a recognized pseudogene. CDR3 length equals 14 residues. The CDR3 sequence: CASSTWTETYEQYF. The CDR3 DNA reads TGTGCCAGCAGCACTTGGACGGAAACCTACGAGCAGTACTTC.

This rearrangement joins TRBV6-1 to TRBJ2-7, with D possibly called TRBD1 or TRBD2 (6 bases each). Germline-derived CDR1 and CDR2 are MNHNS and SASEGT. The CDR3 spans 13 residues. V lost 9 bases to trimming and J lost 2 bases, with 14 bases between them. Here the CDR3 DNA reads TGTGCCAGTGTAGCTGGGGGGCCCTACGAGCAGTACTTC. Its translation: CASVAGGPYEQYF.

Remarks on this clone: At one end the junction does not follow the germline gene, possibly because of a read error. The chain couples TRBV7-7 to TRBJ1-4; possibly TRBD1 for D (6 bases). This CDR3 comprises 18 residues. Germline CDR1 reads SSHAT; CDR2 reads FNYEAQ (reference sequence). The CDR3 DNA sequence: TGTGCTAGCAGAAAAGCCCCCAGGGGTAGGAGAGCTAATGAAAAACTGTTTTTT. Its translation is CASRKAPRGRRANEKLFF.

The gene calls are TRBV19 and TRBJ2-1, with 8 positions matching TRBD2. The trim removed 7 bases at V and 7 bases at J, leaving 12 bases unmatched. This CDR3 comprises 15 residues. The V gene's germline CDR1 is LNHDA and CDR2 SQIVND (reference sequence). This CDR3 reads CASNGRAAGGNEQFF. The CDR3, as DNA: TGTGCCAGTAACGGCAGGGCCGCGGGAGGTAATGAGCAGTTCTTC.

DNA of the CDR3: TGCAGCGTTGAATCTGGGACTAAATCCGCTGAAGCTTTCTTT. It translates to CSVESGTKSAEAFF. V usage is TRBV29-1 and J usage is TRBJ1-1, with D possibly TRBD1 on 5 matching bases. V was shortened by 2 bases and J by 6 bases, with 16 bases between the two germline ends. The CDR3 extends over 14 amino acids. The germline gives CDR1 SQVTM, CDR2 ANQGSEA.

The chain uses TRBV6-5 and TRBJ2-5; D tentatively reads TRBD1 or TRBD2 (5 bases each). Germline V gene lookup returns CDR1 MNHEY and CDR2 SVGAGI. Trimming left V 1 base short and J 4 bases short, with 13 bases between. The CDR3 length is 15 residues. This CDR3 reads CASSYLGGGGETQYF. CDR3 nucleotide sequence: TGTGCCAGCAGTTACTTGGGCGGTGGGGGAGAGACCCAGTACTTC.

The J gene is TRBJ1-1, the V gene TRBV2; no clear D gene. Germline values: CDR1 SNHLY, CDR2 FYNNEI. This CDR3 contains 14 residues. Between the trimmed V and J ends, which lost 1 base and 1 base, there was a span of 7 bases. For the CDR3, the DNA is TGTGCCAGCAGTGAAGAGGGCAGGAACACTGAAGCTTTCTTT. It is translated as CASSEEGRNTEAFF.

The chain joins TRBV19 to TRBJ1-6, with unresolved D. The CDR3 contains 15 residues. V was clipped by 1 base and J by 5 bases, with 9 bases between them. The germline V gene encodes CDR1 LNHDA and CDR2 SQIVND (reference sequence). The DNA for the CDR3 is TGTGCCAGTAGTATAGTTCGGGGTGATAATTCACCCCTCCACTTT. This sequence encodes CASSIVRGDNSPLHF.

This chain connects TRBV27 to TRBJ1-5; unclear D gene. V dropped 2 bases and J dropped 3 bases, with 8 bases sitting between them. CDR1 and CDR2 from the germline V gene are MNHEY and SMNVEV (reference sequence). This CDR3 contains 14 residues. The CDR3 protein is CASSLAGFNQPQHF. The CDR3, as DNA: TGTGCCAGCAGTTTAGCGGGATTCAATCAGCCCCAGCATTTT.

CDR3 sequence: CASSLGGQGSYEQYF. The CDR3, as DNA: TGCGCCAGCAGCTTGGGGGGACAGGGATCCTACGAGCAGTACTTC. V usage is TRBV5-1 and J usage is TRBJ2-7; 9 nucleotides agree with TRBD1. The CDR3 is 15 amino acids. Germline CDR1 is SGHRS and CDR2 is YFSETQ. The V segment lost 0 bases and the J segment 1 base; nucleotides outside the gene matches: 2.

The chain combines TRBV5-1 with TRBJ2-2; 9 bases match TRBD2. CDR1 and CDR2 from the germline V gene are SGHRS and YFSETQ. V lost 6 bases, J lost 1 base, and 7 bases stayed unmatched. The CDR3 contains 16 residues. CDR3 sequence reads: CASTLGLARNTGELFF. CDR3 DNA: TGCGCCAGCACCCTAGGACTAGCGAGGAACACCGGGGAGCTGTTTTTT.

The DNA of the CDR3 is TGTGCCAGCAGCTTAGGGCAGGCCCAAAACATTCAGTACTTC. This sequence encodes CASSLGQAQNIQYF. This rearrangement joins TRBV7-2 to TRBJ2-4; D gene uncertain. With 1 base removed from V and 5 bases from J, the gap between germline ends came to 9 bases. This CDR3 region has 14 residues. Germline V CDR1 and CDR2: SGHTA, FQGNSA.

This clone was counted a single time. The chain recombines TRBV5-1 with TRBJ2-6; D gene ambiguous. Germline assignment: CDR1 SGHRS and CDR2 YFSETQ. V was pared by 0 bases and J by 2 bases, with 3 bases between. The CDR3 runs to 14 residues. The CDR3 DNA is TGCGCCAGCAGCTTGGGGGCTGGGGCCAACGTCCTGACTTTC. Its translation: CASSLGAGANVLTF.

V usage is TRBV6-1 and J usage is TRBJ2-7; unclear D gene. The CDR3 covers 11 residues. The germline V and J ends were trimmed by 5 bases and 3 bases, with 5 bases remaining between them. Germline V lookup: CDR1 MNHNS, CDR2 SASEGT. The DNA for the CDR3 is TGTGCCAGCAGTCATAGCTACGAGCAGTACTTC. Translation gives CASSHSYEQYF.